This T cell receptor (beta chain) was captured by sequencing in a study of blood T cell repertoires in COVID-19. V was cut by 5 bases and J by 4 bases, with 12 bases left in between. The V gene's germline CDR1 is SGHRS and CDR2 YFSETQ. The CDR3 is 13 residues long. The data were produced by immunoSEQ multiplex PCR, yet TCRdb's version contains in-frame clones alone and is incomplete. This table holds around 220,000 clones, 86% found once. The chain uses TRBV5-1 and TRBJ1-2; D perhaps matches TRBD1 (6 bases). The specimen was peripheral blood. This clonotype was sampled from a woman aged 50 to 65 with acute or convalescent COVID-19. The CDR3 nucleotides are TGCGCCAGCAGTTTTACAGGGAGCTATGGCTACACCTTC. Encoded protein: CASSFTGSYGYTF.